These 27 T cell receptor beta chains were all obtained from the same sample, sequenced in a study of OX40 agonist ivuxolimab in advanced cancers. Sequenced by immunoSEQ multiplex PCR; TCRdb stores in-frame clones only, minus some. The repertoire includes 45,000 to 60,000 clones, 90% to 95% of them detected once, and about 3.8% sits in the top ten. This sample comprised CD4+ or CD8+ T cells sorted from blood, obtained in a trial of the OX40 agonist ivuxolimab. The receptors derive from an adult with an advanced solid tumor such as melanoma, head and neck, liver or kidney cancer.

J is TRBJ1-2 and V is TRBV7-2; 10 nucleotides agree with TRBD1. The germline V gene has CDR1 SGHTA and CDR2 FQGNSA. CDR3 length equals 16 residues. V was pared by 5 bases and J by 6 bases, with 12 bases of the junction left unmatched. This CDR3 reads CASSPSPSGTGDGYTF. In DNA, the CDR3 is TGTGCCAGCAGCCCCTCGCCATCCGGGACAGGGGATGGCTACACCTTC.

The chain employs TRBV6-5 and TRBJ2-5; D may be TRBD1 or TRBD2 (5 bases each). The CDR3 has 13 residues. V lost 5 bases, J lost 5 bases, and 12 bases lay in between. Germline V lookup: CDR1 MNHEY, CDR2 SVGAGI. In DNA, the CDR3 is TGTGCCAGCAGTCCTCGGGGCGGGGAGACCCAGTACTTC. Its translation: CASSPRGGETQYF.

The chain carries TRBV7-9 and TRBJ2-1; D is unresolved. Trimming shortened V by 4 bases and J by 7 bases, and 5 bases separated the two germline ends. Germline V lookup: CDR1 SEHNR, CDR2 FQNEAQ (reference sequence). The CDR3 length is 11 residues. Here the CDR3 reads CASSSGNEQFF. As DNA, the CDR3 is TGTGCCAGCAGCTCCGGGAATGAGCAGTTCTTC.

In this sample, this clone turned up once. This chain links TRBV4-3 with TRBJ2-3; D might be TRBD2 (6 bases). Germline V gene lookup returns CDR1 LGHNA and CDR2 YSLEER. CDR3 size: 16 residues. V shed 0 bases and J shed 2 bases, with 12 bases lying between them. The CDR3 protein is CASSQDKAGLTDTQYF. The CDR3 coding sequence is TGCGCCAGCAGCCAAGATAAAGCGGGCCTCACAGATACGCAGTATTTT.

This chain connects TRBV6-5 to TRBJ1-1; weak D call: TRBD1 (6 bases). Germline CDR1 is MNHEY and CDR2 is SVGAGI. The V end lost 2 bases, the J end lost 3 bases, and 10 bases lay between the germline ends. The CDR3 is made up of 14 amino acids. CDR3 loop: CASSYGTIHTEAFF. The DNA for the CDR3 is TGTGCCAGCAGTTACGGGACAATTCACACTGAAGCTTTCTTT.

The chain is built from TRBV15 and TRBJ1-4, with 10 bases lining up with TRBD1. Trimming removed 3 bases from V and 7 bases from J; junction bases left unmatched: 8. This CDR3 is built from 16 residues. Germline V CDR1 and CDR2: LNHNV, YYDKDF (reference sequence). CDR3 residues: CATSRDRGSVGEKLFF. As DNA, the CDR3 is TGTGCCACCAGCAGGGACAGGGGGTCGGTTGGTGAAAAACTGTTTTTT.

This chain connects TRBV9 to TRBJ2-7, with 7 nucleotides matching TRBD1. This CDR3 has 16 residues. V lost 3 bases to trimming and J lost 2 bases; unmatched junction nucleotides: 11. The germline gives CDR1 SGDLS, CDR2 YYNGEE. Here the CDR3 reads CASSEGRDSRTYEQYF. The CDR3 DNA reads TGTGCCAGCAGCGAGGGACGGGACAGCAGAACCTACGAGCAGTACTTC.

This clone was detected once. V and J are TRBV6-5 and TRBJ2-1, with 8 bases matching TRBD1. The germline gives CDR1 MNHEY, CDR2 SVGAGI. CDR3 length: 16 residues. V trimming: 4 bases; J trimming: 6 bases; junction bases outside the gene matches: 11. The CDR3, as DNA: TGTGCCAGCAGTTCCTCTAGGACAGGGCTGGCCAATGAGCAGTTCTTC. Translating it yields CASSSSRTGLANEQFF.

This chain links TRBV28 with TRBJ2-7; no clear D gene. Per the germline V gene, CDR1 is MDHEN and CDR2 is SYDVKM. The CDR3 totals 12 residues. V lost 8 bases, J lost 7 bases, and 15 bases lay in between. The CDR3 is CASFRVTSEQYF. The CDR3 coding sequence is TGTGCCAGCTTCCGTGTCACGTCTGAGCAGTACTTC.

This sequence joins TRBV7-6 and TRBJ2-3, with unresolved D. The CDR3 runs 15 residues. V was pared by 2 bases and J by 2 bases, with 11 bases between. Germline values: CDR1 SGHVS, CDR2 FNYEAQ. CDR3 region: CASSLLGSLTDTQYF. The CDR3 DNA follows: TGTGCCAGCAGCTTACTCGGTTCTCTCACAGATACGCAGTATTTT.

The V and J genes are TRBV10-1 and TRBJ2-3, with D perhaps TRBD2 (6 bases). Germline loops: CDR1 WNHNN, CDR2 SYGVQD (reference sequence). V was shortened by 10 bases and J by 0 bases, with 17 bases between the two germline ends. This CDR3 is 15 amino acids long. The CDR3 protein is CATSPGSSSTDTQYF. The CDR3 bases are TGCGCCACTAGCCCCGGGAGTTCTAGCACAGATACGCAGTATTTT.

This clone was seen just once. Compared with germline, one end of the junction differs, possibly owing to a read error. The chain combines TRBV5-5 with TRBJ1-2; 11 bases fit TRBD1. The CDR3 is made up of 17 amino acids. CDR1 is SGHKS and CDR2 is YYEKEE in the germline V gene (reference sequence). CDR3 region: CASSLRDRGFRNSGYTF. The CDR3 DNA reads as TGTGCCAGCAGCTTGAGGGACAGGGGGTTTAGAAACTCTGGCTACACCTTC.

The CDR3 is CASSRRRSNQPQHF. The CDR3 coding sequence is TGTGCCAGCAGTCGGAGAAGGAGCAATCAGCCCCAGCATTTT. The rearrangement joins TRBV6-5 to TRBJ1-5; no definite D call. This CDR3 contains 14 residues. Germline CDR1 reads MNHEY; CDR2 reads SVGAGI. Trimming left V 5 bases short and J 1 base short, with 9 bases between.

The J gene is TRBJ2-7, the V gene TRBV7-9, with 7 bases aligning to TRBD1. The CDR3 is 14 amino acids. V shed 4 bases, J shed 2 bases, and the junction held 5 bases outside the gene matches. Looked up from germline, CDR1 is SEHNR and CDR2 is FQNEAQ (reference sequence). The CDR3 nucleotides read TGTGCCAGCAGCTCCCCCGACAGGGCCTACGAGCAGTACTTC. The encoded protein is CASSSPDRAYEQYF.

V gene TRBV9 combines with J gene TRBJ2-7; 7 bases map to TRBD2. The CDR3 runs 14 residues. After removal of 7 bases from V and 3 bases from J, the junction contained 10 bases not matched to a gene. Germline CDR1 SGDLS, CDR2 YYNGEE. The CDR3 DNA sequence: TGTGCCAGCGCCCCTACGGGAGGAAACTACGAGCAGTACTTC. This sequence encodes CASAPTGGNYEQYF.

The chain recombines TRBV28 with TRBJ1-4, with 9 nucleotides matching TRBD1. Germline V gives CDR1 MDHEN, CDR2 SYDVKM. V was pared by 2 bases and J by 6 bases, with 13 bases of the junction left unmatched. This CDR3 spans 18 amino acids. Here the CDR3 DNA reads TGTGCCAGCAGTTTAAGGGGACAGGGTGGAGGGGGTGATGAAAAACTGTTTTTT. Amino acid sequence: CASSLRGQGGGGDEKLFF.

CDR3 nucleotide sequence: TGTGCCAGCAGCCAAGTACTAGCGGGAGGAGAAGACGAGCAGTACTTC. Its protein product is CASSQVLAGGEDEQYF. The chain has TRBV4-2 and TRBJ2-7, with 12 bases aligning to TRBD2. This CDR3 is 16 amino acids long. V shed 1 base and J 5 bases; nucleotides not matched to a gene: 6. Germline lookup yields CDR1 LGHNA and CDR2 YNFKEQ.

This rearrangement joins TRBV6-4 to TRBJ2-2; 9 positions match TRBD1. Per the germline V gene, CDR1 is MRHNA and CDR2 is SNTAGT. The CDR3 contains 15 residues. V was clipped by 5 bases and J by 4 bases; unmatched bases: 5. CDR3 in DNA: TGTGCCAGCAGTTCCGGGACAGGGAGCACCGGGGAGCTGTTTTTT. It codes for CASSSGTGSTGELFF.

V and J are TRBV9 and TRBJ2-7, with 7 bases fitting TRBD2. CDR3 length: 16 amino acids. From germline, CDR1 is SGDLS and CDR2 YYNGEE. V shed 0 bases, J shed 6 bases, and the junction held 12 bases outside the gene matches. The CDR3 nucleotides are TGTGCCAGCAGCGTAGAAGGGGCGGGAGTCTTAGGCGAGCAGTACTTC. The encoded protein is CASSVEGAGVLGEQYF.

V usage is TRBV5-8 and J usage is TRBJ2-1; no definite D call. The CDR3 runs to 12 residues. V was pared by 0 bases and J by 5 bases, with 3 bases between. Per the germline V gene, CDR1 is SGHTS and CDR2 is YDEGEE. CDR3: CASSLADNEQFF. CDR3 DNA: TGTGCCAGCAGCTTGGCGGACAATGAGCAGTTCTTC. Drawing the rest from reference TRBV5-8 and TRBJ2-1, the complete variable domain is EAGVTQSPTHLIKTRGQQATLRCSPISGHTSVYWYQQALGLGLQFLLWYDEGEERNRGNFPPRFSGRQFPNYSSELNVNALELEDSALYLCASSLADNEQFFGPGTRLTVL.

V and J are TRBV5-4 and TRBJ2-5; 8 bases line up with TRBD1. The CDR3 contains 14 residues. CDR1 is SGHNT, CDR2 YYREEE, per germline (reference sequence). V lost 6 bases to trimming and J lost 2 bases; unmatched junction nucleotides: 6. The CDR3 loop is CASNPGQGQETQYF. The DNA for the CDR3 is TGTGCCAGCAACCCCGGACAGGGTCAAGAGACCCAGTACTTC.

The V gene is TRBV27, the J gene TRBJ1-1, with D hard to call. CDR1 and CDR2 from the germline V gene are MNHEY and SMNVEV (reference sequence). Trimming stripped 2 bases from V and 3 bases from J, with 7 bases between. CDR3 length equals 13 residues. CDR3 amino acids: CASSLPGYTEAFF. The CDR3 DNA sequence: TGTGCCAGCAGTTTACCGGGATACACTGAAGCTTTCTTT.

J is TRBJ2-1 and V is TRBV19, with D tentatively TRBD2 (5 bases). Trimming took off 1 base at V and 10 bases at J, with 8 bases between the two ends. The CDR3 extends over 12 amino acids. Germline V lookup: CDR1 LNHDA, CDR2 SQIVND (reference sequence). DNA for the CDR3: TGTGCCAGTAGTATAGCGGGGTTGGAGCAGTTCTTC. It is translated as CASSIAGLEQFF.

This clone was seen once. The V gene is TRBV4-1, the J gene TRBJ1-2; D is unclear. Germline-derived CDR1 and CDR2 are MGHRA and YSYEKL. V was shortened by 0 bases and J by 4 bases, with 15 bases between the two germline ends. There are 16 residues in the CDR3. CDR3 loop: CASSQDLTGLTYGYTF. Here the CDR3 DNA reads TGCGCCAGCAGCCAAGATCTAACGGGATTGACCTATGGCTACACCTTC.

This clone was seen just once. The chain employs TRBV27 and TRBJ1-5; D perhaps matches TRBD1 (5 bases). Germline CDR1 MNHEY, CDR2 SMNVEV (reference sequence). The CDR3 runs to 15 residues. The V end was cut by 3 bases, the J end by 4 bases, with 13 bases between. The chain's CDR3 is CASSFAGAANQPQHF. In nucleotides, the CDR3 is TGTGCCAGCAGTTTCGCTGGGGCAGCTAATCAGCCCCAGCATTTT.

The chain combines TRBV27 with TRBJ2-4; possibly TRBD2 for D (5 bases). V lost 2 bases, J lost 10 bases, and 15 bases lay in between. Germline CDR1 reads MNHEY; CDR2 reads SMNVEV (reference sequence). The CDR3 covers 14 residues. The CDR3 DNA reads TGTGCCAGCAGTTTAGGAGGAACGGCAGGAATTCAGTACTTC. As protein: CASSLGGTAGIQYF.

The chain joins TRBV4-2 to TRBJ1-4; D is unresolved. V was clipped by 0 bases and J by 8 bases, with 13 bases between them. Germline loops: CDR1 LGHNA, CDR2 YNFKEQ. The CDR3 is 15 amino acids. The CDR3 DNA reads TGTGCCAGCAGCCAAGATTGGCCTTTACCGGAAAAACTGTTTTTT. Translated, it gives CASSQDWPLPEKLFF.